This TCR beta chain was found in a study of T cell responses to AZD1222 COVID-19 vaccine. Analyses pooled second doses at about 4 or about 12 weeks. Concerning this clone itself: Its antigen is unknown.

Points from the study as a whole: Repertoires were obtained solely post-peak T cell response. Reports indicate that nearly half of spike-specific TCRs are directed at unmutated variant regions. When two AZD1222 doses had been given, Spike-specific TCR breadth and depth rose.

Clones were read by immunoSEQ multiplex PCR, and TCRdb kept only the in-frame ones, dropping some. The table records 150,000 to 200,000 clones, around 90% of them present only once. Germline CDR1 is SGDLS and CDR2 is YYNGEE. The V and J ends lost 0 bases and 4 bases respectively, with 11 bases between them. This CDR3 is built from 15 residues. The material was peripheral blood, obtained 28 days after the second AZD1222 dose. The chain is built from TRBV9 and TRBJ1-3; D gene ambiguous. The origin of this receptor is an adult who received the AZD1222 COVID-19 vaccine. DNA for the CDR3: TGTGCCAGCAGCGTAGGGCCCCGACTCGGAAACACCATATATTTT. Protein: CASSVGPRLGNTIYF. Combining the CDR3 with reference TRBV9 and TRBJ1-3 gives the whole variable domain DSGVTQTPKHLITATGQRVTLRCSPRSGDLSVYWYQQSLDQGLQFLIQYYNGEERAKGNILERFSAQQFPDLHSELNLSSLELGDSALYFCASSVGPRLGNTIYFGEGSWLTVV.